Sequencing of this T cell receptor (beta chain) was carried out in a study of shared clonotypes between healthy human individuals. Every subset had its genomic DNA shared out evenly among several immunoSEQ plates. TCRdb's table, derived via immunoSEQ multiplex PCR, lists solely in-frame clones and lacks some. Found here are approximately 1,500,000 clones, roughly 96% of them singletons; the top ten hold approximately 1.1%. Looked up from germline, CDR1 is SNHLY and CDR2 is FYNNEI. Deletions cut 6 bases from V and 5 bases from J, with 25 bases between. CDR3 length: 17 amino acids. The specimen was naive CD4+ T cells sorted from blood. Subset noted: CD45RA+ positively selected. V gene TRBV2 combines with J gene TRBJ2-5, with D perhaps assigned TRBD1 or TRBD2 (5 bases each). The receptor was derived from a man aged 30 to 39 in good health. The CDR3 nucleotides are TGTGCCAGCAGCGACAAGATGGCAGGGACCTTGGGGGAGACCCAGTACTTC. This translates into CASSDKMAGTLGETQYF.